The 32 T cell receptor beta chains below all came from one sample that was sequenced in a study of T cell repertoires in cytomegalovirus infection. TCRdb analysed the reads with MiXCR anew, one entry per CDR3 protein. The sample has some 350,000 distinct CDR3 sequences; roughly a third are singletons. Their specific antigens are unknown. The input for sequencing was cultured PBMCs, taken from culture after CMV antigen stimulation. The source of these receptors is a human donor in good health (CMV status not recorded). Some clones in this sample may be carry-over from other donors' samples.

The CDR3 protein is CASSDSGGGGNTIYF. CDR3 DNA: TGTGCCAGCAGCGATTCAGGGGGCGGTGGAAACACCATATATTTT. This chain uses TRBV7-2 with TRBJ1-3; 8 bases match TRBD1. The CDR3 covers 15 residues. Per germline, CDR1 SGHTA and CDR2 FQGNSA. J was trimmed by 3 bases and V by 5 bases; bases with no gene match: 6.

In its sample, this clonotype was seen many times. The CDR3 here is CASTSRAGGTEAFF. The CDR3 DNA reads as TGTGCCAGCACCTCTCGAGCAGGGGGCACTGAAGCTTTCTTT. The chain has TRBV28 and TRBJ1-1, with 7 bases identical to TRBD1. The CDR3 extends over 14 amino acids. CDR1 MDHEN and CDR2 SYDVKM come from the germline V gene. The V and J ends lost 7 bases and 4 bases, in that order; junction bases with no gene match: 9. The full variable domain, its missing parts supplied by reference TRBV28 and TRBJ1-1, is DVKVTQSSRYLVKRTGEKVFLECVQDMDHENMFWYRQDPGLGLRLIYFSYDVKMKEKGDIPEGYSVSREKKERFSLILESASTNQTSMYLCASTSRAGGTEAFFGQGTRLTVV.

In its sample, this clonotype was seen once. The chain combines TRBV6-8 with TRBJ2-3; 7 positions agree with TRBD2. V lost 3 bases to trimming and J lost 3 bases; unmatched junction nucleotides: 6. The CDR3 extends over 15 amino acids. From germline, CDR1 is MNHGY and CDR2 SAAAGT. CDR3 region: CASSYRGVFTDTQYF. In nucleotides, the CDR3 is TGTGCCAGCAGTTATCGGGGGGTATTTACAGATACGCAGTATTTT.

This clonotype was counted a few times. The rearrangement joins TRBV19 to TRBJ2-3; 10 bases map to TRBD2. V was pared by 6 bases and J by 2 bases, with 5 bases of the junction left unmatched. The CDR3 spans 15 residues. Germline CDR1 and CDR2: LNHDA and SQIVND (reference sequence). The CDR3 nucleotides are TGTGCCAGTAGCAATAGCGGGAGGACCACAGATACGCAGTATTTT. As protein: CASSNSGRTTDTQYF.

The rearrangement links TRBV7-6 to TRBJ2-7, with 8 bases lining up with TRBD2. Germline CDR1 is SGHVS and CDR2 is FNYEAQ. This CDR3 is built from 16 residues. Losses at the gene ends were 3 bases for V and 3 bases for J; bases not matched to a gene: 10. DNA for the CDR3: TGTGCCAGCAGCTTCCCGATGGGTAGCGGGAACTACGAGCAGTACGTC. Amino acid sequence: CASSFPMGSGNYEQYV.

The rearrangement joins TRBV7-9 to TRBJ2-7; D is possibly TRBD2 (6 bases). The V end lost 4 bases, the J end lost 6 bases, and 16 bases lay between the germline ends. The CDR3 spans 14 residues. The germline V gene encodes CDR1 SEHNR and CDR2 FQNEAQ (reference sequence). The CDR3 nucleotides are TGTGCCAGCAGCTATCCGGGACTCCTTCCCGAGCAGTACGTC. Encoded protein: CASSYPGLLPEQYV.

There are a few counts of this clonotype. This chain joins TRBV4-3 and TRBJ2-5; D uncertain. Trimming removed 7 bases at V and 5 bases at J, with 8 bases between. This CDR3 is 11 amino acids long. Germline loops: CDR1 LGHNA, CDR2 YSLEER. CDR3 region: CASMCEETQYF. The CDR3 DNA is TGCGCCAGCATGTGTGAGGAGACCCAGTACTTC.

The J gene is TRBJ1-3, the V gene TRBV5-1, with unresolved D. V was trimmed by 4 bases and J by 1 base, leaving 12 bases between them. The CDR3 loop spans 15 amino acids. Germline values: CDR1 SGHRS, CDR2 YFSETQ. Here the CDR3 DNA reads TGCGCCAGCAGCCCCACCACGATATCTGGAAACACCATATATTTT. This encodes CASSPTTISGNTIYF.

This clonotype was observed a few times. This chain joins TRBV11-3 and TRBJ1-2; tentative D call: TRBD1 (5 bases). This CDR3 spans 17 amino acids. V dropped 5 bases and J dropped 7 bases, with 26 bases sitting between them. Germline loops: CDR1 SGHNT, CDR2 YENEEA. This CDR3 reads CASSTSGWGSKTGGYTF. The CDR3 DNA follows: TGTGCCAGCAGCACCTCTGGGTGGGGCTCGAAAACGGGTGGCTACACCTTC.

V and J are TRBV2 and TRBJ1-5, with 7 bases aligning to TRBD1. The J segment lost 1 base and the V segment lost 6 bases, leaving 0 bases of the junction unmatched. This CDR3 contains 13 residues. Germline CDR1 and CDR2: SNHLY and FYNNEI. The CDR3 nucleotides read TGTGCCAGCAGGGGACAGAGCAATCAGCCCCAGCATTTT. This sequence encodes CASRGQSNQPQHF.

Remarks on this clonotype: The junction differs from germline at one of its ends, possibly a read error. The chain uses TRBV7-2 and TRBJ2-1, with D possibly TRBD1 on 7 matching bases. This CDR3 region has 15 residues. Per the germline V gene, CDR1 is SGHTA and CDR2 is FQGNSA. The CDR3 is CACRRRGEIPDEQFF. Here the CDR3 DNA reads TGTGCCTGCAGACGCAGGGGGGAGATTCCCGATGAGCAGTTCTTC.

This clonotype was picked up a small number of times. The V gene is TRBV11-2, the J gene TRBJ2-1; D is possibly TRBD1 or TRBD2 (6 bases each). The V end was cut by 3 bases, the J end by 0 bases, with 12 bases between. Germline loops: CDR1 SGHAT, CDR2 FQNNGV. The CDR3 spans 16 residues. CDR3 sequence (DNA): TGTGCCAGCAGCTTTCGGGGGCTGAGCTCCTACAATGAGCAGTTCTTC. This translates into CASSFRGLSSYNEQFF. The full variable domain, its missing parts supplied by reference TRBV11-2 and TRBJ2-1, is EAGVAQSPRYKIIEKRQSVAFWCNPISGHATLYWYQQILGQGPKLLIQFQNNGVVDDSQLPKDRFSAERLKGVDSTLKIQPAKLEDSAVYLCASSFRGLSSYNEQFFGPGTRLTVL.

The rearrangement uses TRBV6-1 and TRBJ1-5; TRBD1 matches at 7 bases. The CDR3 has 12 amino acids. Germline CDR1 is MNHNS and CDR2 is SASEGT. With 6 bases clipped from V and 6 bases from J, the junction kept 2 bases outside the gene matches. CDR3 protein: CASRTGSQPQHF. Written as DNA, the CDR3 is TGTGCCAGCAGGACAGGGTCTCAGCCCCAGCATTTT.

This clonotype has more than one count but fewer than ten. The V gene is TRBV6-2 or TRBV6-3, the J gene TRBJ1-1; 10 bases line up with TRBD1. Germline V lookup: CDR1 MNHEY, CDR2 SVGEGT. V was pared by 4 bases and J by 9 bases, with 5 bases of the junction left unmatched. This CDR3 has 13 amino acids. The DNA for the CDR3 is TGTGCCAGCAGTTTTCCTGACAGGGGGCAAGCTTTCTTT. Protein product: CASSFPDRGQAFF.

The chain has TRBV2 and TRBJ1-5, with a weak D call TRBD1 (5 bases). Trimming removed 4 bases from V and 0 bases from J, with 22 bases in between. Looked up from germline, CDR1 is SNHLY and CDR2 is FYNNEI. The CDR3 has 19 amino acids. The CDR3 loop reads CASSGDGAAGFYSNQPQHF. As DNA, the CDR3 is TGTGCCAGCAGTGGAGACGGGGCAGCGGGATTTTATAGCAATCAGCCCCAGCATTTT.

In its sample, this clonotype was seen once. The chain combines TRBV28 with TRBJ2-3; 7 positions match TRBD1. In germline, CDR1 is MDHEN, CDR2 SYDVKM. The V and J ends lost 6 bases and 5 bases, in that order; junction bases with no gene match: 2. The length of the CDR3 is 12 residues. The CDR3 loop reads CASRTGEDTQYF. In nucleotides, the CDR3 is TGTGCCAGCAGAACAGGGGAAGATACGCAGTATTTT.

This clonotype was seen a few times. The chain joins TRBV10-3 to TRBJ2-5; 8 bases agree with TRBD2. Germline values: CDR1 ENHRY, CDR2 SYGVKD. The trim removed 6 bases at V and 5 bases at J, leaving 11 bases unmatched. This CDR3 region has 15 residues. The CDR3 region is CAIRRASGPGETQYF. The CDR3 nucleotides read TGTGCCATCAGGAGGGCTAGCGGGCCCGGGGAGACCCAGTACTTC.

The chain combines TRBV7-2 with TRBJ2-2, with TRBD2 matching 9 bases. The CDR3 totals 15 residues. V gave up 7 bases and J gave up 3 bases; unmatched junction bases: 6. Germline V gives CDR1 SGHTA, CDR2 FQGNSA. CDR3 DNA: TGTGCCAGCACCCGCGGGGGGGGTGACACCGGGGAGCTGTTTTTT. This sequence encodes CASTRGGGDTGELFF.

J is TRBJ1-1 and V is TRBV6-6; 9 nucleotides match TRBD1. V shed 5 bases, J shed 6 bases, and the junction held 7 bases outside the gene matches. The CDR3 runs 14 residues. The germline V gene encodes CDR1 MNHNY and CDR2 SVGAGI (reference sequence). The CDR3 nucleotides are TGTGCCAGCAGTCTGCGAACAGGGGGCGCTGAAGCTTTCTTT. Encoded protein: CASSLRTGGAEAFF.

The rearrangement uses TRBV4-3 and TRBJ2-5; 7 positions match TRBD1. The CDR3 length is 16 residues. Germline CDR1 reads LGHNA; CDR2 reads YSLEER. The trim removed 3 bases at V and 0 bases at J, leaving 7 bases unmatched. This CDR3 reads CASSHMGQRNQETQYF. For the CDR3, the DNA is TGCGCCAGCAGCCATATGGGACAGAGAAACCAAGAGACCCAGTACTTC.

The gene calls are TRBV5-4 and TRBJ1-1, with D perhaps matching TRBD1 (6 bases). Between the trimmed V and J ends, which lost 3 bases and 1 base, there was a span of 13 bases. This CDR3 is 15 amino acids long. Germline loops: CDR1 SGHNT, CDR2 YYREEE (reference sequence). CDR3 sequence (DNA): TGTGCCAGCAGCTCGGTAGGACAGCCGAACACTGAAGCTTTCTTT. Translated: CASSSVGQPNTEAFF.

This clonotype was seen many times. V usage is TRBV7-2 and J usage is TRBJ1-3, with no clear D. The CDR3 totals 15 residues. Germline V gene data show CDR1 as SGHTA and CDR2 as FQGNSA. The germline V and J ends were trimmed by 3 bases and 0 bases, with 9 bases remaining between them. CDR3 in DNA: TGTGCCAGCAGCTTCGACGGTTCCTCTGGAAACACCATATATTTT. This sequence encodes CASSFDGSSGNTIYF.

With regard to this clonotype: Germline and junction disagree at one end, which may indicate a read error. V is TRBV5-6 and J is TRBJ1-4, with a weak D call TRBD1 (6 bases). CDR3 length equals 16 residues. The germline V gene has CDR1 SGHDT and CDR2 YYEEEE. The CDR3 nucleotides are TGTGCCGGCAGCTTCAGGGGCGCATCAACTAATGAAAAACTGTTTTTT. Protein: CAGSFRGASTNEKLFF.

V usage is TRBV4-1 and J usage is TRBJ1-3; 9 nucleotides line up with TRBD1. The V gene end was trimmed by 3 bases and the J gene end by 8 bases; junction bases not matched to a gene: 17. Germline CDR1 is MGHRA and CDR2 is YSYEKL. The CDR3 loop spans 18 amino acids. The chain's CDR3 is CASSHRIFGQGIIDTIYF. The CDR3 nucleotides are TGCGCCAGCAGCCACAGGATTTTCGGACAGGGGATTATTGACACCATATATTTT.

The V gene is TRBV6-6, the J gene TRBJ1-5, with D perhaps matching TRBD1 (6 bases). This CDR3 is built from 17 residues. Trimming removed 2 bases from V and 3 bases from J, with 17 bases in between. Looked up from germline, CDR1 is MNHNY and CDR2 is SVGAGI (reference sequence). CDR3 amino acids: CASSYDVTGLDNQPQHF. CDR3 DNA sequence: TGTGCCAGCAGTTACGACGTCACAGGGCTAGACAATCAGCCCCAGCATTTT.

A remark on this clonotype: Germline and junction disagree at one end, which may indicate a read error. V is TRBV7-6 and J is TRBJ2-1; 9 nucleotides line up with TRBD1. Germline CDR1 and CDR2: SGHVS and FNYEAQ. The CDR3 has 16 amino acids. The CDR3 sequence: CASSLAAGQGNNEQFF. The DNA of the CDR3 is TGTGCTAGCAGCTTAGCCGCGGGACAGGGAAACAATGAGCAGTTCTTC.

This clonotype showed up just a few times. The CDR3 spells CASSQDQASGNDEQFF. The CDR3 DNA follows: TGCGCCAGCAGCCAAGACCAAGCTAGCGGGAACGATGAGCAGTTCTTC. The rearrangement joins TRBV4-1 to TRBJ2-1, with 9 bases that match TRBD2. V lost 0 bases, J lost 8 bases, and 8 bases stayed unmatched. From germline, CDR1 is MGHRA and CDR2 YSYEKL. The CDR3 runs to 16 residues.

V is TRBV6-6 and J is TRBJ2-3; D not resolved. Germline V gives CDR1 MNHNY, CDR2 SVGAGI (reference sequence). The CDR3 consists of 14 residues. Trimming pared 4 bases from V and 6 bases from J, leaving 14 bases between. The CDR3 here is CASSSPVRYDTQYF. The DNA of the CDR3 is TGTGCCAGCAGTTCGCCGGTGAGGTACGATACGCAGTATTTT.

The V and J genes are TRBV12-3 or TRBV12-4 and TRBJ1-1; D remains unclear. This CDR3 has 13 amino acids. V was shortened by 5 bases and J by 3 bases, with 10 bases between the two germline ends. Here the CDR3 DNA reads TGTGCCAGCAGTGCCGTAGGCTACACTGAAGCTTTCTTT. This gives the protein CASSAVGYTEAFF.

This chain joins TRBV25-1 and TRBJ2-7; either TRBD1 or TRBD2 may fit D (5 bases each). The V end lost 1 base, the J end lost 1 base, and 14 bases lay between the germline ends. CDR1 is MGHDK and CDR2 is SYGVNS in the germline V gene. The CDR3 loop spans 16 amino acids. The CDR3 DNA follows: TGTGCCAGCAGTGAATCTAGAACCGGGACGTCCTACGAGCAGTACTTC. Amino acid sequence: CASSESRTGTSYEQYF.

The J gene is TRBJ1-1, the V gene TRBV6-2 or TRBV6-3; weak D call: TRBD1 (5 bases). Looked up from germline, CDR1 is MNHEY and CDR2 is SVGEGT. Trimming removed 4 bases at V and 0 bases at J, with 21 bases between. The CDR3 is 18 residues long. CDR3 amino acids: CASSFSPREVLMNTEAFF. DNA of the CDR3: TGTGCCAGCAGTTTCAGCCCCAGGGAGGTATTAATGAACACTGAAGCTTTCTTT.

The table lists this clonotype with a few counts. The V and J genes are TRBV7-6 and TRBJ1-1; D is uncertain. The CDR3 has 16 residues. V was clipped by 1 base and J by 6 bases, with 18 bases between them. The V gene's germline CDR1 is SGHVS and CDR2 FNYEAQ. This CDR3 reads CASSLGTAEAGAEAFF. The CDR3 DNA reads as TGTGCCAGCAGCTTAGGCACGGCGGAGGCTGGGGCTGAAGCTTTCTTT.